Below, one T cell receptor (beta chain) is given with its context. Which antigen it targets is not known. Base qualities are not recorded, but no much larger clone differs from it by a single base. This entry comes from a study of Ad26.COV2.S vaccination and SARS-CoV-2 variants (dated by TCRdb to 2020 to 2022). Describing the broader study: Donors in the vaccine arm were drawn from COV1001, a phase I-IIa trial of Ad26.COV2.S in healthy adults that was multicentre, randomized, double-blind and placebo-controlled. Dosing of Ad26.COV2.S was intramuscular, at either 5x10^10 or 1x10^11 viral particles, delivered as one shot or as two shots spaced 56 days apart. TCRbeta repertoire sequencing served as the tool for gauging how specific and how broad the SARS-CoV-2-reactive T cell receptors were following Ad26.COV2.S vaccination. A total of around 32 samples were included in the TCR-sequenced set, comprising around 19 Ad26.COV2.S vaccine recipients, 5 placebo recipients and 8 SARS-CoV-2 convalescent individuals. Trial participants were randomized into five groups of five, in which low-dose or high-dose Ad26.COV2.S was given once or twice, or placebo was given on both occasions. Throughout the experiments and outcome assessment, investigators stayed blinded to trial group allocation.

Trimming takes 5 bases from V and 1 base from J, and the germline ends sit 9 bases apart. CDR1 and CDR2, looked up from the germline V gene (reference sequence), are LNHDA and SQIVND. From its cysteine to its valine, the CDR3 spans 13 amino acids. Only the CDR3 part of the read is kept: 39 bases, read in frame from the first base. Findings and caveats that apply to the study as a whole: The study was not powered to compare responses between vaccine doses or regimens. Substantial breadth of spike-specific CD8+ and CD4+ T cell responses was reported after vaccination. According to the authors, total T cell responses may have been underestimated by the TCR breadth and depth analyses. Non-spike TCR breadth was comparable between vaccine and placebo recipients, consistent with the vaccine containing only spike. Ad26.COV2.S recipients had higher spike-specific TCR breadth than placebo recipients (P = 0.0014).

The immunoSEQ Assay was used to sequence TCRbeta CDR3 regions. After extraction, genomic DNA underwent amplification by bias-controlled multiplex PCR, followed by high-throughput sequencing. Per the authors' processing: To quantify the absolute abundance of every unique TCRbeta CDR3 region, sequences were collapsed and filtered. Usable DNA was measured by amplifying reference genes present in all nucleated cells, and TCRbeta template counts were normalized to that usable DNA to estimate T cell fraction. Repertoire TCRs were annotated as SARS-CoV-2-specific when V gene, CDR3 amino acid sequence and J gene were exactly matched to a known reactive TCR set. The reference SARS-CoV-2 TCR set was obtained from MIRA and was filtered for enrichment in COVID-19-positive ImmuneCODE repertoires, whereby public or cross-reactive TCRs were removed. Drawing on the MIRA antigens, annotated TCRs were analysed further at the level of specific ORF or position within ORF. Depth was the summed frequency of annotated unique rearrangements, while breadth was defined as annotated unique rearrangements over total unique productive rearrangements. Group comparisons of TCR breadth used two-sided Wilcoxon rank-sum tests. TCRdb took over this immuneACCESS table, retaining in-frame rearrangements with V and J assigned. Such tables are incomplete; in checked studies, under half of the missing clones stem from an unresolved V gene, and the remainder is unexplained. V, J and clone size reflect that table, while D and trimming were determined from the DNA. For this sample there are 450,000 to 550,000 clones; nearly 90% appear just once. The ten largest clones capture over 2.5% of the sample.

What the treatment or condition label conveys for this sample: about 20 received Ad26.COV2.S at low or high dose, single or two shots; 5 received placebo; per-sample allocation not given. For vaccine and placebo recipients, repertoires were sequenced using samples collected on day 63 after the first injection. In Cohort 1b, 20 to 25 adults aged 18-55 years were enrolled at a single site in Boston, USA, between 29 July and 7 August 2020. Ad26.COV2.S was a replication-incompetent adenovirus type 26 vector that expressed a prefusion-stabilized SARS-CoV-2 spike protein derived from the original Wuhan strain.

The V and J genes are TRBV19 and TRBJ2-7; the D call is tentative, TRBD1 or TRBD2, as each matches 5 bases. This clonotype was obtained from a person between 18 and 60 years old who received the Ad26.COV2.S COVID-19 vaccine or a placebo. Material: peripheral blood, obtained in a trial of Ad26.COV2.S vaccine versus placebo. Read as DNA, the sequence is TGTGCCAGTAGTCGAGAGGGGTCCTACGAGCAGTACGTC. Translated, this gives CASSREGSYEQYV.